This TCR beta chain was recorded in a study of blood T cell repertoires in COVID-19. Source study methods: Estimation of nucleated cell counts relied on the amplification of reference gene primers. The repertoire was sequenced with immunoSEQ multiplex PCR; TCRdb's copy has only in-frame clones and lacks some. D and trimming were read from the DNA, whereas the V and J calls and clone size are those reported in that table. The sample lists almost 400,000 clones, over 75% occurring once. Between the trimmed V and J ends, which lost 0 bases and 9 bases, there was a span of 15 bases. This CDR3 has 15 amino acids. The germline V gene has CDR1 SGDLS and CDR2 YYNGEE.

The sample was peripheral blood. The rearrangement joins TRBV9 to TRBJ1-4, with D unclear. This TCR derives from a woman in her sixties or seventies with COVID-19, enrolled during active disease. CDR3 residues: CASSVEGGPAKKLFF. In DNA form, the CDR3 reads TGTGCCAGCAGCGTAGAGGGAGGTCCGGCGAAAAAACTGTTTTTT.